The rows below give T cell receptor beta chains drawn from one sample of a study of OX40 agonist ivuxolimab in advanced cancers. Only in-frame clones appear in the TCRdb table, and some are missing; sequencing was by immunoSEQ multiplex PCR. The sample shows fewer than 90,000 clones, about 88% of them seen only once. The sample was CD4+ or CD8+ T cells sorted from blood, taken in a trial of the OX40 agonist ivuxolimab. All receptors come from an adult with an advanced solid tumor such as melanoma, head and neck, liver or kidney cancer. The CDR3 runs from the conserved cysteine through the conserved F or W. Fields, in order: D gene, CDR3 length, V gene, J gene, clone size, CDR3 protein, CDR3 DNA. The D gene is left open where the match is weak. Clone size is stated in some rows and not others, as once, few, many or a class when expanded.

>.|12|TRBV10-1|TRBJ2-7|.
CASSGVAYEQYF
TGCGCCAGCAGTGGTGTGGCCTACGAGCAGTACTTC
>.|13|TRBV7-2|TRBJ2-1|.
CASTGRSYNEQFF
TGTGCCAGCACCGGACGTTCCTACAATGAGCAGTTCTTC
>TRBD1|14|TRBV6-5|TRBJ2-3|.
CASSPGTGFDTQYF
TGTGCCAGCAGTCCCGGGACAGGGTTCGATACGCAGTATTTT
>.|16|TRBV7-3|TRBJ2-1|.
CASSPYGRGLSGEQFF
TGTGCCAGCAGTCCTTACGGGAGGGGGCTATCAGGTGAGCAGTTCTTC
>TRBD1|15|TRBV6-5|TRBJ2-5|.
CASSYSRGRGETQYF
TGTGCCAGCAGTTACTCGAGGGGGCGAGGGGAGACCCAGTACTTC
>.|14|TRBV19|TRBJ2-1|.
CASSLDMFYNEQFF
TGTGCCAGTAGTTTGGACATGTTCTACAATGAGCAGTTCTTC
>.|17|TRBV15|TRBJ1-4|.
CATSRDRRGPKNEKLFF
TGTGCCACCAGCAGAGATCGAAGGGGACCCAAAAATGAAAAACTGTTTTTT
>.|13|TRBV11-3|TRBJ2-1|.
CASSLGYGGSQFF
TGTGCCAGCAGCTTAGGATACGGGGGATCGCAGTTCTTC
>.|12|TRBV29-1|TRBJ2-7|once
CSVRGAWYEQYF
TGCAGCGTGAGGGGCGCCTGGTACGAGCAGTACTTC
>TRBD1|17|TRBV19|TRBJ1-2|.
CASSISPGQAVSHGYTF
TGTGCCAGTAGTATTTCTCCGGGACAGGCAGTCAGTCATGGCTACACCTTC
>TRBD2|16|TRBV7-9|TRBJ2-3|.
CASSLSRGASTDTQYF
TGTGCCAGCAGCTTATCGCGGGGGGCCAGCACAGATACGCAGTATTTT
>.|14|TRBV5-4|TRBJ1-1|once
CASSLGLMNTEAFF
TGTGCCAGCAGCCTGGGACTGATGAACACTGAAGCTTTCTTT
>.|11|TRBV6-6|TRBJ1-2|.
CASSPLYGYTF
TGTGCCAGCAGTCCCCTCTATGGCTACACCTTC
>.|13|TRBV19|TRBJ2-2|.
CASSGVNTGELFF
TGTGCCAGTAGCGGGGTGAACACCGGGGAGCTGTTTTTT
>.|15|TRBV7-2|TRBJ2-7|.
CASSLETGGLGEQYF
TGTGCCAGCAGCTTAGAAACTGGGGGGCTAGGGGAGCAGTACTTC